This T cell receptor beta chain originates from a study of post-analysis software for immune sequencing data. On the study more broadly: The disease courses spanned relapsing-remitting, secondary progressive and progressive-relapsing forms of multiple sclerosis.

Study-wide findings and caveats: When patients were compared with controls, 4 or 5 TRBV segments were more frequent, TRBV5-6, TRBV5-1 and TRBV20-1 among them.

Points on this clonotype: Its antigen remains unidentified.

The CDR3 contains 13 residues. Trimming shortened V by 6 bases and J by 4 bases, and 13 bases separated the two germline ends. CDR1 and CDR2 from the germline V gene are SEHNR and FQNEAQ (reference sequence). TCR beta cDNA libraries had unique molecular identifiers. TCRdb analysed the PCR reads with MiXCR anew, one entry per CDR3 protein. This table holds hundreds of thousands of distinct CDR3 sequences, 35% to 45% found once. The TCR comes from a girl aged 2-9 years with multiple sclerosis. Input material: blood. This chain uses TRBV7-9 with TRBJ2-7; a weak D match, TRBD1 (6 bases). DNA for the CDR3: TGTGCCAGCAGGCTACAGGGTGCATACGAGCAGTACTTC. It yields the protein CASRLQGAYEQYF.